A single sample gave rise to the 14 T cell receptor beta chains below, sequenced in a study of PD-1 blockade in classical Hodgkin lymphoma. Sequencing used immunoSEQ multiplex PCR; TCRdb keeps in-frame clones, though not all of them. The profile shows around 60,000 clones, under 95% of them singletons. The time point here: cycle 4 day 1 (C4D1), after 6 weeks of nivolumab. Every patient experienced relapse after autologous stem cell transplantation, and brentuximab vedotin exposure varied. The sample here was peripheral blood mononuclear cells (PBMCs), taken before the fourth cycle of nivolumab. The receptors were gathered from a human donor with classical Hodgkin lymphoma.

This rearrangement joins TRBV6-5 to TRBJ2-2; a possible D gene is TRBD2 (5 bases). Germline V CDR1 and CDR2: MNHEY, SVGAGI. The CDR3 is 15 amino acids. V was shortened by 2 bases and J by 6 bases, with 13 bases between the two germline ends. The CDR3 DNA reads as TGTGCCAGCAGTTACAGCCGGGGTGAGGCCGGGGAGCTGTTTTTT. Protein sequence: CASSYSRGEAGELFF.

V gene TRBV4-1 combines with J gene TRBJ1-1; D gene unclear. Germline values: CDR1 MGHRA, CDR2 YSYEKL. V lost 3 bases and J lost 0, with 2 bases in between. This CDR3 has 12 residues. The CDR3 sequence: CASSQMNTEAFF. The CDR3 nucleotides are TGCGCCAGCAGCCAGATGAACACTGAAGCTTTCTTT.

The gene calls are TRBV13 and TRBJ2-7; perhaps TRBD1 as D (5 bases). Trimming took 5 bases from V and 2 from J, leaving 10 bases between them. The CDR3 runs 13 residues. Germline lookup yields CDR1 PRHDT and CDR2 FYEKMQ (reference sequence). The CDR3 DNA sequence: TGTGCCAGCAGCCCAGGGAAGACCTACGAGCAGTACTTC. The encoded protein is CASSPGKTYEQYF.

The CDR3 DNA follows: TGTGCCAGCAGCTACACTCAGGGGGCCACCGGGGAGCTGTTTTTT. Encoded protein: CASSYTQGATGELFF. The genes are TRBV5-4 and TRBJ2-2, with TRBD1 matching over 8 bases. Looked up from germline, CDR1 is SGHNT and CDR2 is YYREEE (reference sequence). The ends lost 3 bases at V and 4 bases at J; junction bases unmatched: 5. The CDR3 spans 15 residues.

The chain carries TRBV7-2 and TRBJ2-3, with D possibly matching TRBD2 (5 bases). The germline gives CDR1 SGHTA, CDR2 FQGNSA. Trimming cost V 7 bases and J 3 bases, with 17 bases left between them. The CDR3 has 15 amino acids. CDR3 nucleotide sequence: TGTGCCAGCATCCTGACGCCGAGGGAGACAGATACGCAGTATTTT. Residues: CASILTPRETDTQYF.

CDR3 loop: CASRSRPEPSDTQYF. CDR3 coding DNA: TGTGCCAGCAGATCCAGACCCGAACCATCAGATACGCAGTATTTT. V and J are TRBV5-4 and TRBJ2-3; no definite D call. The CDR3 covers 15 residues. Trimming shortened V by 5 bases and J by 4 bases, and 17 bases separated the two germline ends. Germline values: CDR1 SGHNT, CDR2 YYREEE (reference sequence).

This chain uses TRBV2 with TRBJ1-4, with a weak D call TRBD1 (6 bases). Germline V gene sequence: CDR1 SNHLY, CDR2 FYNNEI. V shed 3 bases and J shed 11 bases, with 16 bases lying between them. This CDR3 region has 14 residues. The CDR3 bases are TGTGCCAGCAGTGAGATCGTATCAGGGGTGAAACTGTTTTTT. It yields the protein CASSEIVSGVKLFF. Full variable domain (missing parts from reference TRBV2 and TRBJ1-4): EPEVTQTPSHQVTQMGQEVILRCVPISNHLYFYWYRQILGQKVEFLVSFYNNEISEKSEIFDDQFSVERPDGSNFTLKIRSTKLEDSAMYFCASSEIVSGVKLFFGSGTQLSVL.

This chain joins TRBV4-1 and TRBJ1-6, with D possibly TRBD1 on 5 matching bases. This CDR3 region has 17 residues. With 1 base removed from V and 0 bases from J, the gap between germline ends came to 10 bases. Per germline, CDR1 MGHRA and CDR2 YSYEKL. DNA for the CDR3: TGCGCCAGCAGCCAAGCAGGGACTAGCTCCTATAATTCACCCCTCCACTTT. Its translation is CASSQAGTSSYNSPLHF.

The V and J genes are TRBV5-4 and TRBJ1-2; perhaps TRBD1 as D (6 bases). The V end lost 0 bases, the J end lost 5 bases, and 14 bases lay between the germline ends. The CDR3 is made up of 15 amino acids. Germline V gene data show CDR1 as SGHNT and CDR2 as YYREEE (reference sequence). CDR3 protein: CASSLGDTGPYGYTF. CDR3 DNA sequence: TGTGCCAGCAGCTTGGGGGACACCGGCCCGTATGGCTACACCTTC.

This clone was observed once. The chain employs TRBV5-1 and TRBJ2-1; 8 bases align to TRBD2. Losses at the gene ends were 0 bases for V and 9 bases for J; bases not matched to a gene: 11. The CDR3 runs to 16 residues. Germline CDR1 reads SGHRS; CDR2 reads YFSETQ. The CDR3 here is CASSLEFGGAVAEQFF. CDR3 nucleotide sequence: TGCGCCAGCAGCTTGGAATTCGGGGGGGCCGTTGCTGAGCAGTTCTTC. Full variable domain (missing parts from reference TRBV5-1 and TRBJ2-1): KAGVTQTPRYLIKTRGQQVTLSCSPISGHRSVSWYQQTPGQGLQFLFEYFSETQRNKGNFPGRFSGRQFSNSRSEMNVSTLELGDSALYLCASSLEFGGAVAEQFFGPGTRLTVL.

J is TRBJ1-5 and V is TRBV15; possibly TRBD1 for D (5 bases). Between the trimmed V and J ends, which lost 1 base and 7 bases, there was a span of 11 bases. The germline gives CDR1 LNHNV, CDR2 YYDKDF (reference sequence). CDR3 size: 14 residues. CDR3: CATSRVGGMQPQHF. In DNA, the CDR3 is TGTGCCACCAGCAGAGTTGGGGGTATGCAGCCCCAGCATTTT.

CDR3 residues: CASRHQGDSGNTIYF. The CDR3 nucleotides read TGCGCCAGCCGCCATCAGGGTGACTCTGGAAACACCATATATTTT. The chain has TRBV5-1 and TRBJ1-3; D is perhaps TRBD1 (5 bases). The CDR3 covers 15 residues. V lost 7 bases, J lost 0 bases, and 14 bases lay in between. The germline V gene has CDR1 SGHRS and CDR2 YFSETQ.

The chain has TRBV11-3 and TRBJ1-1; 9 nucleotides match TRBD1. CDR3 size: 13 residues. Germline V gene sequence: CDR1 SGHNT, CDR2 YENEEA. V lost 8 bases, J lost 1 base, and 2 bases stayed unmatched. The CDR3 DNA reads TGTGCCAGCCGGGGACAGGGGAACACTGAAGCTTTCTTT. This codes for CASRGQGNTEAFF.

This clone was counted a single time. The chain combines TRBV5-1 with TRBJ2-5, with D perhaps given as TRBD1 or TRBD2 (5 bases each). CDR1 and CDR2 (germline): SGHRS, YFSETQ. Trimming cost V 1 base and J 2 bases, with 12 bases left between them. This CDR3 has 15 residues. Here the CDR3 DNA reads TGCGCCAGCAGCTTGTTACCTGGGGGTCAAGAGACCCAGTACTTC. This sequence encodes CASSLLPGGQETQYF.